The 30 T cell receptor beta chains below were found in one sample sequenced in a study of tumor and adjacent non-tumor tissue in lung cancer. Three rounds of nested PCR, following a modified ARM-PCR protocol, produced the TCRbeta library. TCRdb re-called the multiplex PCR reads with MiXCR, one entry per CDR3 protein. This table holds 77,000 or so distinct CDR3 sequences, 76% found once. No cell sorting was done before RNA was extracted from the tissue. Distant lung tissue was collected more than 3 cm away from the tumor edge. The specimen was distant non-tumor lung tissue. These receptors were obtained from a man aged 65 to 85 with non-small cell lung cancer.

This chain joins TRBV12-3 or TRBV12-4 and TRBJ2-3; perhaps TRBD2 as D (6 bases). The ends were cut back, 6 bases at V and 3 bases at J, with 13 bases in the middle. The CDR3 runs 14 residues. The CDR3 sequence is CASRSGGRTDTQYF. Written as DNA, the CDR3 is TGTGCCAGCAGGAGCGGTGGGAGGACAGATACGCAGTATTTT.

Details on this clonotype: Possible read error: a much larger clone is one base away. This chain uses TRBV6-6 with TRBJ1-5; no clear D. The CDR3 has 15 residues. Trimming took off 5 bases at V and 3 bases at J, with 14 bases between the two ends. Germline V gives CDR1 MNHNY, CDR2 SVGAGI (reference sequence). For the CDR3, the DNA is TGTGCCAGCAGTATCACAGAGGGCTTCAATCAGCCCCAGCATTTT. The encoded protein is CASSITEGFNQPQHF.

This clonotype has a single count. At one boundary the junction diverges from the germline segment, which might be a read error. The chain couples TRBV11-2 to TRBJ2-1, with D maybe TRBD2 (6 bases). There are 17 residues in the CDR3. The germline V gene has CDR1 SGHAT and CDR2 FQNNGV. This chain's CDR3 is CASVWDFSAASYNERFF. Here the CDR3 DNA reads TGTGCCAGCGTTTGGGACTTCAGCGCCGCCTCCTACAATGAGCGGTTTTTC.

Of note for this clonotype: A read error may produce the germline difference seen at one junction end. The chain couples TRBV4-2 to TRBJ2-7; perhaps D is TRBD1 or TRBD2 (5 bases each). Germline-derived CDR1 and CDR2 are LGHNA and YNFKEQ. This CDR3 spans 14 amino acids. The CDR3 here is CASIQLGESYEQYF. The CDR3, as DNA: TGTGCCAGCATCCAATTAGGGGAGAGCTACGAGCAGTACTTC.

V usage is TRBV11-2 and J usage is TRBJ2-2; TRBD1 matches at 7 bases. CDR3 length equals 16 residues. J lost 12 bases, V lost 1 base, and 14 bases had no gene match. Looked up from germline, CDR1 is SGHAT and CDR2 is FQNNGV. The CDR3 spells CASSLVITGVAGKLFF. In DNA, the CDR3 is TGTGCCAGCAGCTTAGTGATCACAGGGGTTGCTGGGAAGCTGTTTTTT. Drawing the rest from reference TRBV11-2 and TRBJ2-2, the complete variable domain is EAGVAQSPRYKIIEKRQSVAFWCNPISGHATLYWYQQILGQGPKLLIQFQNNGVVDDSQLPKDRFSAERLKGVDSTLKIQPAKLEDSAVYLCASSLVITGVAGKLFFGEGSRLTVL.

In the case of this clonotype: Germline and junction disagree at one end, which may indicate a read error. V is TRBV6-1 and J is TRBJ2-1; the match to TRBD1 covers 8 bases. This CDR3 is 14 amino acids long. Germline assignment: CDR1 MNHNS and CDR2 SASEGT. As DNA, the CDR3 is TGTGCCAGCAGTGGGACAGGGAAGTTGGATGAGCAATTCTTC. Translated, it gives CASSGTGKLDEQFF.

The chain combines TRBV5-6 with TRBJ2-7; 9 positions match TRBD1. The CDR3 totals 14 residues. Germline lookup yields CDR1 SGHDT and CDR2 YYEEEE. CDR3 protein: CETSYGQGTYEQYF. CDR3 sequence (DNA): TGTGAGACCAGCTACGGACAGGGGACCTACGAGCAGTACTTC.

About this clonotype itself: A read error may explain this, as a much larger clone is one base away. The chain recombines TRBV20-1 with TRBJ2-1; D is possibly TRBD1 or TRBD2 (5 bases each). Looked up from germline, CDR1 is DFQATT and CDR2 is SNEGSKA (reference sequence). The CDR3 consists of 16 residues. The CDR3 coding sequence is TGCAGAGCTACTGGGTCCGGGACCACCCGATTAAATGAGCAGTTCTTC. It encodes CRATGSGTTRLNEQFF.

Of note for this clonotype: One base away lies a much larger clone, so this may be a sequencing read error. The chain couples TRBV14 to TRBJ1-6; D uncertain. The CDR3 loop spans 14 amino acids. CDR1 and CDR2 from the germline V gene are SGHDN and FVKESK. CDR3 DNA: TGTGCCGGCAGCACCCAAAACAAGGTTTCACCCCTCCACTTT. This sequence encodes CAGSTQNKVSPLHF.

The rearrangement links TRBV11-3 to TRBJ2-1, with D maybe TRBD2 (7 bases). Germline V CDR1 and CDR2: SGHNT, YENEEA. CDR3 size: 16 residues. CDR3 residues: CISSLDPTGGRGNQFF. In nucleotides, the CDR3 is TGTATCAGCAGCTTAGATCCCACGGGGGGCAGGGGTAACCAGTTCTTC.

The CDR3 loop is CASSQDPRETQYF. CDR3 bases: TGCGCCAGCAGCCAAGATCCACGGGAGACCCAGTACTTC. The chain combines TRBV4-3 with TRBJ2-5, with D uncertain. The V gene's germline CDR1 is LGHNA and CDR2 YSLEER. Trimming stripped 0 bases from V and 5 bases from J, with 7 bases between. The CDR3 has 13 residues.

The DNA for the CDR3 is TGTGCCAGCAGTTTAGGGAGGTCTGAAGCTTTCTTT. It encodes CASSLGRSEAFF. V and J are TRBV28 and TRBJ1-1; D remains ambiguous. The CDR3 covers 12 residues. With 2 bases removed from V and 6 bases from J, the gap between germline ends came to 7 bases. CDR1 is MDHEN and CDR2 is SYDVKM in the germline V gene.

The rearrangement links TRBV4-3 to TRBJ2-1; 8 nucleotides match TRBD1. The V gene's germline CDR1 is LGHNA and CDR2 YSLEER. The J segment lost 16 bases and the V segment lost 0 bases, leaving 17 bases of the junction unmatched. The CDR3 consists of 16 residues. CDR3 bases: TGCGCCAGCAGCCAAGACATGACAGGGGAATACAATGATCATTTCTTC. Amino acid sequence: CASSQDMTGEYNDHFF.

The table lists this clonotype with a few counts. The chain combines TRBV6-4 with TRBJ1-5, with TRBD1 identical over 8 bases. The CDR3 length is 15 residues. V dropped 2 bases and J dropped 5; count of bases not matched to a gene: 5. CDR1 and CDR2 (germline): MRHNA, SNTAGT. The CDR3 sequence is CASSDKGQGHQPQHF. The CDR3 DNA reads as TGTGCCAGCAGTGACAAAGGACAGGGACATCAGCCCCAGCATTTT.

In the case of this clonotype: Germline is not matched at one junction end, which may reflect a read error. This sequence joins TRBV10-3 and TRBJ2-5; 7 nucleotides agree with TRBD2. The germline V gene encodes CDR1 ENHRY and CDR2 SYGVKD. The CDR3 is made up of 15 amino acids. The CDR3 protein is CAISVSTAGPGTHYF. CDR3 nucleotide sequence: TGTGCCATCAGTGTGTCCACAGCGGGACCAGGGACCCACTACTTC.

This clonotype was observed a single time. As the CDR3 is not closed by the conserved phenylalanine or tryptophan, this likely results from a read error. This chain links TRBV12-3 or TRBV12-4 with TRBJ2-7; unclear D gene. The length of the CDR3 is 14 residues. V lost 1 base and J lost 2, with 9 bases in between. As DNA, the CDR3 is TGTGCCAGCAGTTTAGAACGGAGCACCTACGAGCAGTACTTG. It encodes CASSLERSTYEQYL.

V usage is TRBV29-1 and J usage is TRBJ1-1, with D uncertain. V lost 5 bases and J lost 6, with 13 bases in between. CDR3 length: 12 residues. The germline V gene encodes CDR1 SQVTM and CDR2 ANQGSEA. DNA for the CDR3: TGCAGCGTTATGGTGGAGAAGCCTGAAGCTTTCTTT. This translates into CSVMVEKPEAFF.

The genes are TRBV10-3 and TRBJ2-3; D is ambiguous. The better agreement between TRBJ1-5 and the DNA end casts doubt on the J call. The CDR3 spans 15 residues. Germline loops: CDR1 ENHRY, CDR2 SYGVKD. CDR3 amino acids: CAISSGSTSTDTQHF. As DNA, the CDR3 is TGTGCCATCAGTTCCGGCTCCACTAGTACAGATACGCAGCATTTT.

This clonotype was seen many times. The chain has TRBV20-1 and TRBJ1-4; no firm D call. Germline V gene lookup returns CDR1 DFQATT and CDR2 SNEGSKA (reference sequence). The V gene lost 0 bases and the J gene lost 3 bases, with 17 bases spanning the gap. The CDR3 sequence is 17 residues long. The CDR3 sequence: CSARDGRNQAANEKLFF. The CDR3, as DNA: TGCAGTGCTAGAGATGGAAGGAATCAGGCGGCTAATGAAAAACTGTTTTTT.

Comments on this clonotype: A single base separates this from a much larger clone, so it may be a read error. The J gene is TRBJ2-3, the V gene TRBV11-2, with D unclear. The germline CDR1 and CDR2 sequences are SGHAT and FQNNGV. V shed 4 bases and J shed 2 bases, with 13 bases lying between them. The CDR3 contains 15 residues. CDR3 sequence reads: CASSSTRGNTDTQYF. The CDR3 nucleotides read TGTGCCAGCAGCTCTACCAGAGGTAACACAGATACGCAGTATTTT.

About this clonotype itself: At one of its ends the junction is not consistent with the germline gene, which may arise from a read error. The V gene is TRBV29-1, the J gene TRBJ2-7, with 8 bases fitting TRBD1. Germline V CDR1 and CDR2: SQVTM, ANQGSEA. This CDR3 contains 12 residues. Written as DNA, the CDR3 is TGCAGCGTCAGGCAGGGGGCCTACGAGCCGTACTTC. Encoded protein: CSVRQGAYEPYF.

This clonotype has just one count. This is likely a read error, given that the CDR3 carries no conserved phenylalanine or tryptophan at its end. The chain uses TRBV11-2 and TRBJ2-7; perhaps TRBD1 as D (7 bases). CDR3 length equals 15 residues. Trimming took 3 bases from V and 4 from J, leaving 16 bases between them. From germline, CDR1 is SGHAT and CDR2 FQNNGV. CDR3 amino acids: CASSFDQGGRYEQYI. CDR3 DNA: TGTGCCAGCAGCTTTGACCAGGGGGGAAGGTACGAGCAGTACATC.

Concerning this clonotype: A junction boundary mismatches the germline segment, possibly from a read error. The chain combines TRBV5-4 with TRBJ2-3, with TRBD2 as a possible D gene (5 bases). This CDR3 has 14 residues. CDR1 and CDR2 from the germline V gene are SGHNT and YYREEE (reference sequence). DNA for the CDR3: TGTACCAGCAGTGAGAGGGTGGAAACAGATACGCAGTATTTT. Protein product: CTSSERVETDTQYF.

Comment on this clonotype: Likely a read error: the CDR3 ends without its conserved phenylalanine or tryptophan. The rearrangement uses TRBV6-2 or TRBV6-3 and TRBJ1-2; the D gene is possibly TRBD1 (5 bases). Deletions cut 5 bases from V and 0 bases from J, with 10 bases between. CDR1 and CDR2 from the germline V gene are MNHEY and SVGEGT. This CDR3 is 14 amino acids long. The CDR3 coding sequence is TGTGCCAGCAGTATGGACATGACTAACTATGGCTACACCTTG. Amino acids: CASSMDMTNYGYTL.

As to this clonotype: The missing conserved phenylalanine or tryptophan at the end of this CDR3 makes a read error likely. The genes are TRBV12-3 or TRBV12-4 and TRBJ1-3, with D uncertain. Trimming left V 4 bases short and J 5 bases short, with 3 bases between. This CDR3 has 11 amino acids. The CDR3 reads CASSSRNTIYS. The CDR3 DNA reads as TGTGCCAGCAGTTCGCGAAACACCATATATTCT.

Remarks on this clonotype: This CDR3 fails to terminate in the conserved phenylalanine or tryptophan, so it likely reflects a read error. The rearrangement uses TRBV5-5 and TRBJ2-5; D call uncertain. This CDR3 is 13 amino acids long. Germline values: CDR1 SGHKS, CDR2 YYEKEE (reference sequence). CDR3 amino acids: CAISLVSPESQYL. DNA for the CDR3: TGTGCGATCAGCTTGGTCAGTCCGGAGAGCCAGTACTTA.

Comment on this clonotype: At one of its ends the junction is not consistent with the germline gene, which may arise from a read error. The chain links TRBV20-1 to TRBJ2-7; D is unresolved. The V gene's germline CDR1 is DFQATT and CDR2 SNEGSKA (reference sequence). This CDR3 is built from 12 residues. This chain's CDR3 is CNARHGMNEQYF. The CDR3, as DNA: TGCAATGCCCGACATGGTATGAACGAGCAATACTTC.

This clonotype is medium-sized (0.01 to 0.1%) by share. V gene TRBV5-6 combines with J gene TRBJ2-3, with unresolved D. The germline V gene has CDR1 SGHDT and CDR2 YYEEEE. V was pared by 0 bases and J by 3 bases, with 11 bases between. The CDR3 runs 15 residues. CDR3 in amino acids: CASSLGPRSTDTQYF. The CDR3, as DNA: TGTGCCAGCAGCTTGGGCCCGCGAAGTACAGATACGCAGTATTTT.

As regards this clonotype: A junction boundary mismatches the germline segment, possibly from a read error. The chain combines TRBV11-3 with TRBJ2-1; TRBD2 matches at 7 bases. The CDR3 sequence is 15 residues long. Germline values: CDR1 SGHNT, CDR2 YENEEA. As DNA, the CDR3 is TGTGCCATCAGTCGACTAGTGGGGGGGTACAATGAGCAGTCCTTC. Translation gives CAISRLVGGYNEQSF.

Note on this clonotype: A much larger clone lies a single base off, so this may be a read error. The rearrangement joins TRBV6-1 to TRBJ2-3; D is possibly TRBD1 (5 bases). In germline, CDR1 is MNHNS, CDR2 SASEGT. The length of the CDR3 is 13 residues. The CDR3 spells CASSEQGTDTRYF. CDR3 in DNA: TGTGCCAGCAGTGAACAGGGTACAGATACGCGGTATTTT.